This record looks at one T cell receptor beta chain sequence and its context. These data belong to a study of blood T cell repertoires in COVID-19. Assay used: immunoSEQ multiplex PCR; TCRdb lists only in-frame clones, some missing. The sample shows more than 200,000 clones, around 83% of them seen only once. This CDR3 comprises 15 residues. Germline V CDR1 and CDR2: KGHSH, LQKENI. V lost 0 bases, J lost 6 bases, and 14 bases lay in between. The chain is built from TRBV18 and TRBJ1-2; a possible D gene is TRBD1 (5 bases). The specimen sequenced was peripheral blood. The receptor was isolated from a man aged 80 or over with acute or convalescent COVID-19. The CDR3 loop reads CASSPPGRPGDGYTF. As DNA, the CDR3 is TGTGCCAGCTCACCACCGGGACGGCCGGGGGATGGCTACACCTTC.